One TCR beta chain is described in this entry. Germline V gene lookup returns CDR1 LGHDT and CDR2 YNNKEL (reference sequence). CDR3 length equals 15 residues. The V end was cut by 5 bases, the J end by 2 bases, with 14 bases between. Clones were sequenced by immunoSEQ multiplex PCR, and TCRdb holds only the in-frame ones, with some missing. The sample consists of some 190,000 clones, about nine tenths of them appearing once. The data derive from a study of T cell responses to AZD1222 COVID-19 vaccine. The material sequenced was peripheral blood, taken 28 days after the second AZD1222 dose. The sequence was obtained from an adult who received the AZD1222 COVID-19 vaccine. The chain couples TRBV3-1 (or the pseudogene TRBV3-2) to TRBJ2-3; the D gene could be TRBD1 or TRBD2 (5 bases each). For the CDR3, the DNA is TGTGCCAGCAGCTCAAGAGGGGATCCCACAGATACGCAGTATTTT. This encodes CASSSRGDPTDTQYF.